This TCR beta chain was retrieved from a study of cytomegalovirus exposure and HLA in healthy donors. 13 Jbeta primers and 60 Vbeta primers were used for the PCR. Clones were read by immunoSEQ multiplex PCR, and TCRdb kept only the in-frame ones, dropping some. The sample includes around 120,000 clones, about two thirds seen only once; the top ten take around 2.7%. This clone has a single count. Germline lookup yields CDR1 SGHAT and CDR2 FQNNGV. The CDR3 runs to 17 residues. V was shortened by 0 bases and J by 4 bases, with 16 bases between the two germline ends. The clonotype was recovered from a woman between 55 and 75 years old in good health and CMV-seropositive. This chain uses TRBV11-2 with TRBJ2-4, with D perhaps TRBD1 (6 bases). What was sequenced was PBMCs. The DNA for the CDR3 is TGTGCCAGCAGCTTAGATCTCGGGACAACGCAGAAAAACATTCAGTACTTC. Protein sequence: CASSLDLGTTQKNIQYF. The variable domain in full, completed from reference TRBV11-2 and TRBJ2-4, reads EAGVAQSPRYKIIEKRQSVAFWCNPISGHATLYWYQQILGQGPKLLIQFQNNGVVDDSQLPKDRFSAERLKGVDSTLKIQPAKLEDSAVYLCASSLDLGTTQKNIQYFGAGTRLSVL.